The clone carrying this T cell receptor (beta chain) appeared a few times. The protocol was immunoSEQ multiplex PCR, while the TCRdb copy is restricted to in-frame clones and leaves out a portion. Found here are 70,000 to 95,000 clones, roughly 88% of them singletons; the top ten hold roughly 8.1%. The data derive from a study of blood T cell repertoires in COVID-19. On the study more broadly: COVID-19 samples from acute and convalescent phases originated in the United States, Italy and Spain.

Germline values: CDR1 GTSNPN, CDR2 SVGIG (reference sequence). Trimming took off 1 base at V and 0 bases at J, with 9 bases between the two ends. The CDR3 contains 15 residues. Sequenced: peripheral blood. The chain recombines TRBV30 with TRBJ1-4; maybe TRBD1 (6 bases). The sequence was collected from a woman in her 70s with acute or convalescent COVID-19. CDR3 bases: TGTGCCTGGAGTGGCAGGGGCGCAACTAATGAAAAACTGTTTTTT. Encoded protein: CAWSGRGATNEKLFF.